The 31 T cell receptor beta chains below were found in one sample sequenced in a study of OX40 agonist ivuxolimab in advanced cancers. Clones were sequenced by immunoSEQ multiplex PCR, and TCRdb holds only the in-frame ones, with some missing. Of 77,000 or so clones in the sample, approximately 80% are singletons; the top ten hold around 0.5%. Sample: CD4+ or CD8+ T cells sorted from blood, taken in a trial of the OX40 agonist ivuxolimab. Receptor source: an adult with an advanced solid tumor such as melanoma, head and neck, liver or kidney cancer.

The V call is TRBV28, the J call TRBJ2-5, with 7 bases identical to TRBD1. TRBJ2-7 matches the DNA end more closely, so the J call is doubtful. The germline V gene encodes CDR1 MDHEN and CDR2 SYDVKM. The CDR3 is 16 amino acids. The CDR3 protein is CASSSPGQPAPYEQYF. The CDR3 coding sequence is TGTGCCAGCAGTTCGCCGGGACAGCCTGCACCCTACGAGCAGTACTTC.

J is TRBJ2-1 and V is TRBV9, with D perhaps assigned TRBD1 or TRBD2 (5 bases each). With 4 bases removed from V and 13 bases from J, the gap between germline ends came to 18 bases. Germline V gives CDR1 SGDLS, CDR2 YYNGEE. The length of the CDR3 is 13 residues. The CDR3, as DNA: TGTGCCAGCAGCCCCTCCTGGGTGGGGGAACAGTTCTTC. This codes for CASSPSWVGEQFF.

This clone was picked up one time. CDR3 in DNA: TGTGCCAGCAGGGGACAGATAAACTATGGCTACACCTTC. It codes for CASRGQINYGYTF. The chain couples TRBV27 to TRBJ1-2; 7 nucleotides match TRBD1. Germline V gives CDR1 MNHEY, CDR2 SMNVEV (reference sequence). The CDR3 is 13 residues long. V trimming: 6 bases; J trimming: 2 bases; junction bases outside the gene matches: 3.

This chain uses TRBV6-5 with TRBJ2-3; D is undetermined. CDR1 MNHEY and CDR2 SVGAGI come from the germline V gene. The CDR3 loop spans 11 amino acids. V was trimmed by 10 bases and J by 5 bases, leaving 10 bases between them. The CDR3 bases are TGTGCCACCCGATCGGGAGATACGCAGTATTTT. This translates into CATRSGDTQYF.

The genes are TRBV21-1 and TRBJ2-7; TRBD1, the table's D call, was not compared with the DNA. TRBV21-1 constitutes a pseudogene. The length of the CDR3 is 15 residues. CDR3 loop: CASSKTRQPIYEQYF. As DNA, the CDR3 is TGTGCCAGCAGCAAAACCCGACAACCCATCTACGAGCAGTACTTC.

The chain uses TRBV21-1 and TRBJ2-5; the table's D call TRBD1 went unverified against the DNA. TRBV21-1 is noted as a pseudogene. This CDR3 has 17 residues. In nucleotides, the CDR3 is TGTGCCAGCAGCAAAGATGAGGGGGCAGAAGTGGAAGAGACCCAGTACTTC. This encodes CASSKDEGAEVEETQYF.

This chain joins TRBV7-9 and TRBJ1-2; maybe TRBD1 (5 bases). CDR1 SEHNR and CDR2 FQNEAQ come from the germline V gene (reference sequence). Trimming removed 4 bases at V and 5 bases at J, with 11 bases between. This CDR3 contains 13 residues. The CDR3 DNA sequence: TGTGCCAGCAGCTGGGACGGACAATATGGCTACACCTTC. Its protein is CASSWDGQYGYTF. The entire variable domain, with the rest obtained from reference TRBV7-9 and TRBJ1-2, is as follows: DTGVSQNPRHKITKRGQNVTFRCDPISEHNRLYWYRQTLGQGPEFLTYFQNEAQLEKSRLLSDRFSAERPKGSFSTLEIQRTEQGDSAMYLCASSWDGQYGYTFGSGTRLTVV.

The chain joins TRBV18 to TRBJ2-2; unclear D gene. V dropped 4 bases and J dropped 1 base, with 10 bases sitting between them. From germline, CDR1 is KGHSH and CDR2 LQKENI. This CDR3 is built from 15 residues. The CDR3 nucleotides read TGTGCCAGCTCACTTAACAGCCAGAACACCGGGGAGCTGTTTTTT. Translated, it gives CASSLNSQNTGELFF. The variable domain in full, completed from reference TRBV18 and TRBJ2-2, reads NAGVMQNPRHLVRRRGQEARLRCSPMKGHSHVYWYRQLPEEGLKFMVYLQKENIIDESGMPKERFSAEFPKEGPSILRIQQVVRGDSAAYFCASSLNSQNTGELFFGEGSRLTVL.

The V call is TRBV5-1, the J call TRBJ2-3; TRBD1 aligns across 7 bases. The CDR3 covers 15 residues. CDR1 and CDR2 (germline): SGHRS, YFSETQ. The J segment lost 0 bases and the V segment lost 3 bases, leaving 4 bases of the junction unmatched. CDR3 coding DNA: TGCGCCAGCAGCTACTCAGGGGGTAGCACAGATACGCAGTATTTT. Translated: CASSYSGGSTDTQYF. The variable domain in full, completed from reference TRBV5-1 and TRBJ2-3, reads KAGVTQTPRYLIKTRGQQVTLSCSPISGHRSVSWYQQTPGQGLQFLFEYFSETQRNKGNFPGRFSGRQFSNSRSEMNVSTLELGDSALYLCASSYSGGSTDTQYFGPGTRLTVL.

The chain employs TRBV14 and TRBJ2-1; TRBD2 matches 14 bases. V was clipped by 3 bases and J by 6 bases; unmatched bases: 1. Per germline, CDR1 SGHDN and CDR2 FVKESK. This CDR3 has 15 residues. The CDR3 here is CASSQTSGRVNEQFF. The CDR3 DNA sequence: TGTGCCAGCAGCCAGACTAGCGGGAGGGTCAATGAGCAGTTCTTC.

The chain joins TRBV19 to TRBJ1-5; possible D gene TRBD1, 6 bases. This CDR3 is built from 17 residues. V dropped 8 bases and J dropped 0 bases, with 20 bases sitting between them. Germline CDR1 and CDR2: LNHDA and SQIVND (reference sequence). The CDR3 coding sequence is TGTGCCAGTGTCCCGGGTGGACAGACTTATAGCAATCAGCCCCAGCATTTT. It specifies CASVPGGQTYSNQPQHF.

J is TRBJ1-2 and V is TRBV19; 8 nucleotides align to TRBD1. Germline V CDR1 and CDR2: LNHDA, SQIVND (reference sequence). Trimming took 7 bases from V and 4 from J; bases not matched to a gene: 8. CDR3 length equals 14 residues. Here the CDR3 DNA reads TGTGCCAGTACCCTTGACAGGGGTGCCTATGGCTACACCTTC. Its protein is CASTLDRGAYGYTF.

This clone was seen just once. The chain has TRBV2 and TRBJ2-2; no clear D. The CDR3 runs 14 residues. With 6 bases removed from V and 1 base from J, the gap between germline ends came to 9 bases. CDR1 and CDR2 from the germline V gene are SNHLY and FYNNEI. CDR3 sequence (DNA): TGTGCCAGCAGGAGGTCGGAGAACACCGGGGAGCTGTTTTTT. Its protein is CASRRSENTGELFF. Using reference TRBV2 and TRBJ2-2 for the parts outside the CDR3, the full variable domain is EPEVTQTPSHQVTQMGQEVILRCVPISNHLYFYWYRQILGQKVEFLVSFYNNEISEKSEIFDDQFSVERPDGSNFTLKIRSTKLEDSAMYFCASRRSENTGELFFGEGSRLTVL.

This clone has just a few counts. This same CDR3 is encoded by further DNA sequences in the sample. This chain uses TRBV19 with TRBJ1-5; D gene unclear. The V gene's germline CDR1 is LNHDA and CDR2 SQIVND (reference sequence). The CDR3 covers 13 residues. V lost 2 bases, J lost 2 bases, and 4 bases lay in between. As DNA, the CDR3 is TGTGCCAGTAGTATACTTGGCAATCAGCCCCAGCATTTT. Translated, it gives CASSILGNQPQHF.

V gene TRBV4-2 combines with J gene TRBJ2-1; no firm D call. The germline gives CDR1 LGHNA, CDR2 YNFKEQ. This CDR3 spans 16 amino acids. The V end lost 1 base, the J end lost 1 base, and 11 bases lay between the germline ends. CDR3: CASSQGRRESYNEQFF. The CDR3 DNA reads TGTGCCAGCAGCCAAGGTCGCAGAGAATCCTACAATGAGCAGTTCTTC.

The chain combines TRBV28 with TRBJ1-2, with a weak D call TRBD1 (5 bases). V gave up 6 bases and J gave up 5 bases, with 10 bases separating them. The CDR3 is 12 amino acids. Germline V gene data show CDR1 as MDHEN and CDR2 as SYDVKM. The CDR3 spells CASSPDRYGYTF. The CDR3 DNA reads TGTGCCAGCAGCCCTGACAGATATGGCTACACCTTC.

The rearrangement joins TRBV28 to TRBJ1-5; D is uncertain. The CDR3 covers 13 residues. CDR1 is MDHEN and CDR2 is SYDVKM in the germline V gene. Between the trimmed V and J ends, which lost 6 bases and 6 bases, there was a span of 12 bases. CDR3 DNA: TGTGCCAGCAGGTCCTATTCGGTTCAGCCCCAGCATTTT. This encodes CASRSYSVQPQHF.

The chain recombines TRBV18 with TRBJ2-7, with 7 bases lining up with TRBD1. The CDR3 is made up of 15 amino acids. The trim removed 3 bases at V and 4 bases at J, leaving 9 bases unmatched. CDR1 and CDR2 (germline): KGHSH, LQKENI. Written as DNA, the CDR3 is TGTGCCAGCTCACCCCTGGGACAGCCGATTTACGAGCAGTACTTC. Translating it yields CASSPLGQPIYEQYF.

This chain connects TRBV7-8 to TRBJ1-5; D is unclear. The V and J ends lost 8 bases and 3 bases respectively, with 11 bases between them. CDR1 and CDR2 from the germline V gene are SGHVS and FQNEAQ. The CDR3 is made up of 13 amino acids. The CDR3, as DNA: TGTGCCAGCCGGCAGGATCACAATCAGCCCCAGCATTTT. Translation gives CASRQDHNQPQHF.

The chain couples TRBV6-1 to TRBJ2-5; 7 bases agree with TRBD1. The V and J ends lost 3 bases and 4 bases, in that order; junction bases with no gene match: 5. CDR3 size: 14 residues. Germline V gene lookup returns CDR1 MNHNS and CDR2 SASEGT. The CDR3 nucleotides are TGTGCCAGCAGTGACCAGACAGGGCCAGAGACCCAGTACTTC. Translated, it gives CASSDQTGPETQYF.

The chain combines TRBV28 with TRBJ2-5, with D possibly TRBD2 on 5 matching bases. The CDR3 is 14 residues long. Germline V gene data show CDR1 as MDHEN and CDR2 as SYDVKM. With 5 bases removed from V and 4 bases from J, the gap between germline ends came to 14 bases. The CDR3 region is CASSRTLRGETQYF. CDR3 bases: TGTGCCAGCAGTCGGACCCTACGGGGAGAGACCCAGTACTTC.

The V and J genes are TRBV7-9 and TRBJ1-1; maybe TRBD1 (5 bases). This CDR3 has 15 amino acids. Trimming took 4 bases from V and 5 from J, leaving 17 bases between them. The germline gives CDR1 SEHNR, CDR2 FQNEAQ (reference sequence). The CDR3 nucleotides read TGTGCCAGCAGCTCCCGTGCCGAGGGGACGACTGAAGCTTTCTTT. Its protein is CASSSRAEGTTEAFF.

The gene calls are TRBV4-1 and TRBJ2-1, with 10 bases matching TRBD1. Losses at the gene ends were 1 base for V and 5 bases for J; bases not matched to a gene: 11. Germline V gene lookup returns CDR1 MGHRA and CDR2 YSYEKL. The CDR3 is 18 residues long. In nucleotides, the CDR3 is TGCGCCAGCAGCCAAGTGGGGCGAAGGACAGGGGGGCACAATGAGCAGTTCTTC. Amino acids: CASSQVGRRTGGHNEQFF.

The gene calls are TRBV5-4 and TRBJ1-2, with D tentatively TRBD1 (5 bases). The CDR3 contains 14 residues. Germline V gene data show CDR1 as SGHNT and CDR2 as YYREEE (reference sequence). V was trimmed by 2 bases and J by 4 bases, leaving 12 bases between them. The CDR3 DNA follows: TGTGCCAGCAGCTTAGACAGAGAGATCTATGGCTACACCTTC. Translated: CASSLDREIYGYTF.

The chain links TRBV4-3 to TRBJ1-2; maybe TRBD1 (6 bases). V was shortened by 3 bases and J by 6 bases, with 17 bases between the two germline ends. The CDR3 runs to 15 residues. The germline gives CDR1 LGHNA, CDR2 YSLEER. CDR3 region: CASSQGVRTDDGYTF. The CDR3 DNA is TGCGCCAGCAGCCAGGGAGTTAGGACAGACGATGGCTACACCTTC.

This clone was observed a handful of times. The V gene is TRBV5-1, the J gene TRBJ1-6, with a possible D match to TRBD1 (6 bases). V was clipped by 0 bases and J by 8 bases, with 15 bases between them. The germline gives CDR1 SGHRS, CDR2 YFSETQ. CDR3 size: 16 residues. The CDR3 DNA is TGCGCCAGCAGCTTGGGGTACAGGGCTATGGATTCACCCCTCCACTTT. It yields the protein CASSLGYRAMDSPLHF.

The chain couples TRBV28 to TRBJ2-3; TRBD2 is a possible D gene (6 bases). V was trimmed by 8 bases and J by 0 bases, leaving 18 bases between them. CDR1 is MDHEN, CDR2 SYDVKM, per germline. The CDR3 covers 16 residues. CDR3 in amino acids: CASRGAYSSSTDTQYF. CDR3 sequence (DNA): TGTGCCAGCCGCGGGGCTTACAGTTCTAGCACAGATACGCAGTATTTT.

DNA for the CDR3: TGTGCCAGCTCACCCCCAGGGTCAACGTCGAACACTGAAGCTTTCTTT. This encodes CASSPPGSTSNTEAFF. The chain combines TRBV18 with TRBJ1-1; D may be TRBD1 (5 bases). CDR3 length equals 16 residues. Trimming cost V 3 bases and J 1 base, with 15 bases left between them. Per the germline V gene, CDR1 is KGHSH and CDR2 is LQKENI.

The rearrangement uses TRBV30 and TRBJ2-3; 8 positions agree with TRBD1. Germline lookup yields CDR1 GTSNPN and CDR2 SVGIG (reference sequence). The CDR3 extends over 12 amino acids. V shed 8 bases and J 1 base; nucleotides not matched to a gene: 2. CDR3 amino acids: CAGGQGTDTQYF. The CDR3, as DNA: TGTGCCGGGGGACAGGGCACAGATACGCAGTATTTT.

The V and J genes are TRBV27 and TRBJ2-2; the match to TRBD2 covers 10 bases. CDR1 is MNHEY and CDR2 is SMNVEV in the germline V gene (reference sequence). V shed 4 bases, J shed 1 base, and the junction held 0 bases outside the gene matches. The CDR3 is 15 amino acids. The CDR3 DNA sequence: TGTGCCAGCAGTTCTAGCGGGAGGAACACCGGGGAGCTGTTTTTT. Translated, it gives CASSSSGRNTGELFF.

The rearrangement uses TRBV4-3 and TRBJ2-6, with D tentatively TRBD2 (6 bases). Trimming took off 2 bases at V and 0 bases at J, with 20 bases between the two ends. CDR3 length equals 20 residues. Germline values: CDR1 LGHNA, CDR2 YSLEER. CDR3 sequence reads: CASSQSPGLAISSGANVLTF. Here the CDR3 DNA reads TGCGCCAGCAGCCAATCCCCAGGGCTAGCGATTAGCTCTGGGGCCAACGTCCTGACTTTC.